This is a list of T cell receptor beta chains from one sample in a study of T cells in Graves' hyperthyroidism and ophthalmopathy. Using its own MiXCR run on the multiplex PCR reads, TCRdb lists one record per CDR3 protein. The repertoire holds fewer than 250,000 distinct CDR3 sequences, with about 17% as singletons. Sequenced material: blood. These receptors originate from a young woman with Graves' ophthalmopathy. Each CDR3 is given with its conserved first and last residue. D genes are given only for firm matches. Clone size is not always given. Where it is, it says once, few, many or a class for expanded clones.

>NA|TRBV7-3|TRBJ1-2|NA
TGTGCCAGCAGCTCGGGATACCTTAACTATGGCTACACCTTC
CASSSGYLNYGYTF
>NA|TRBV29-1|TRBJ2-7|many
TGCAGCGTTGTAGAGCAGGAAGCGACCTACGAGCAGTACTTC
CSVVEQEATYEQYF
>TRBD1|TRBV10-3|TRBJ1-1|many
TGTGCCATCAGCCCGGACAGGGGGGGCGACGCTTTCTTT
CAISPDRGGDAFF
>NA|TRBV7-9|TRBJ2-7|many
TGTGCCAGCAGCTTACTGGGCAGGACCTACGAGCAGTACTTC
CASSLLGRTYEQYF
>TRBD1|TRBV28|TRBJ2-5|NA
TGTGCCAGCAGTTCTCTCGGGACAGGGGTGGAGACCCAGTACTTC
CASSSLGTGVETQYF
>TRBD1|TRBV27|TRBJ2-7|many
TGTGCCAGCAGTCCGACGGGGACAGGGGGCCACGAGCAGTACTTC
CASSPTGTGGHEQYF
>TRBD2|TRBV13|TRBJ2-1|many
TGTGCCAGCAGCGCGGGACTAGCGGGGGGGAACCCATACAATGAGCAGTTCTTC
CASSAGLAGGNPYNEQFF
>TRBD1|TRBV10-1|TRBJ1-2|many
TGCGCCAGCAGTATGGACAGGGGGCCGGGAGGCTACACCTTC
CASSMDRGPGGYTF
>TRBD2|TRBV28|TRBJ2-5|NA
TGTGCCAGCAGTTTGTCTAGCGGGAGGGGGGAGTACTTC
CASSLSSGRGEYF
>NA|TRBV12-3/TRBV12-4|TRBJ2-7|many
TGTGCCAGCAGTCCCACTAGCAGGAATCACTACGAGCAGTACTTC
CASSPTSRNHYEQYF